This T cell receptor (beta chain) was identified during a study of cytomegalovirus exposure and HLA in healthy donors. The PCR used 60 Vbeta and 13 Jbeta primers. Clones were sequenced by immunoSEQ multiplex PCR, and TCRdb holds only the in-frame ones, with some missing. In the table there are some 90,000 clones, 80% of which are singletons. Notes on this clone: Its antigen is not identified.

The CDR3 has 14 residues. Overall study results and limits: The majority of CMV-associated TCR beta chains were reported as apparently HLA-restricted in a later analysis. One variant, a missense change in DCLRE1C, was linked in a later analysis to TCR beta V- and J-gene trimming.

The chain joins TRBV21-1 to TRBJ2-7; TRBD1, the table's D call, lacks a check against the DNA. TRBV21-1 has pseudogene status. The sequence came from a man aged 50 to 59 in good health and CMV-seropositive. Sequenced sample: PBMCs. The CDR3 region is CASNRISFRYEQYF. CDR3 sequence (DNA): TGTGCCAGCAACAGGATTTCGTTTCGCTACGAGCAGTACTTC.